Listed here is a single T cell receptor beta chain. This CDR3 contains 15 residues. The germline V gene encodes CDR1 SGDLS and CDR2 YYNGEE. J was trimmed by 3 bases and V by 4 bases; bases with no gene match: 8. This record belongs to a study of blood T cell repertoires in COVID-19. About the research overall: Donors in the United States, Italy and Spain gave samples during acute or convalescent COVID-19. Sources were T cells, B-cell-depleted T cells, or PBMCs; the material itself was cDNA or gDNA.

Original processing notes: Estimation of nucleated cell counts was performed using reference gene primer amplification. Profiled with immunoSEQ multiplex PCR; TCRdb holds only in-frame clones, not every one. V and J calls plus clone size are reproduced from that table; the DNA served to infer D and trimming. The sample contains about 130,000 clones, 81% of which appear only once. Enrolled during active infection, Seattle patients were then followed longitudinally. V usage is TRBV9 and J usage is TRBJ1-1, with 8 bases lining up with TRBD1. Material for sequencing was peripheral blood. The clonotype was recovered from a man aged 30 to 39 with COVID-19, enrolled during active disease. CDR3 in DNA: TGTGCCAGCAGCCCACTGGCGGACAGGGACACTGAAGCTTTCTTT. This sequence encodes CASSPLADRDTEAFF. The full variable domain, in which reference TRBV9 and TRBJ1-1 provide the parts outside the CDR3, is DSGVTQTPKHLITATGQRVTLRCSPRSGDLSVYWYQQSLDQGLQFLIQYYNGEERAKGNILERFSAQQFPDLHSELNLSSLELGDSALYFCASSPLADRDTEAFFGQGTRLTVV.